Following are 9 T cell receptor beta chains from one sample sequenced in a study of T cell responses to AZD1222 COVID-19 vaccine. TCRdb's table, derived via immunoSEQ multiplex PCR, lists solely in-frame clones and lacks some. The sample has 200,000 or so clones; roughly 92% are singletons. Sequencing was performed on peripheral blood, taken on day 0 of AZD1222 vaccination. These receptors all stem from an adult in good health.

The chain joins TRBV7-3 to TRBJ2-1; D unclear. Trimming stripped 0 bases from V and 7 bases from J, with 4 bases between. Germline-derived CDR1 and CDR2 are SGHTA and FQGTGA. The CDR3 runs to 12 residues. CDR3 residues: CASSLTGNEQFF. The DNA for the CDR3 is TGTGCCAGCAGCTTAACGGGAAATGAGCAGTTCTTC.

The CDR3 nucleotides read TGCGCCAGCAGTGAGCCGGACAGGGAGGGGGCGGAGGACACTGAAGCTTTCTTT. This translates into CASSEPDREGAEDTEAFF. The chain has TRBV10-1 and TRBJ1-1, with TRBD1 identical over 8 bases. Trimming at V came to 2 bases and at J to 3 bases, leaving 14 bases not matched to a gene. The CDR3 contains 18 residues. The germline gives CDR1 WNHNN, CDR2 SYGVQD (reference sequence).

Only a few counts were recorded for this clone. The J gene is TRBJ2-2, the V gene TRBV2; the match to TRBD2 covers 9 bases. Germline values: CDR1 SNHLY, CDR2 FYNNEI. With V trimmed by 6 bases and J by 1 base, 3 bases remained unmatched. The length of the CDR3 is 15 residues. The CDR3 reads CASRATSGNTGELFF. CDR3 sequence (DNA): TGTGCCAGCAGGGCGACTAGCGGGAACACCGGGGAGCTGTTTTTT.

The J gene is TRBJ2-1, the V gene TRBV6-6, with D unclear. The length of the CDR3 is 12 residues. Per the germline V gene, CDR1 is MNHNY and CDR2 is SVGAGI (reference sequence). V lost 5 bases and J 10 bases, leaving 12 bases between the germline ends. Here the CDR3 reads CASSAAPVEQFF. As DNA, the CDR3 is TGTGCCAGCAGTGCGGCACCCGTGGAGCAGTTCTTC.

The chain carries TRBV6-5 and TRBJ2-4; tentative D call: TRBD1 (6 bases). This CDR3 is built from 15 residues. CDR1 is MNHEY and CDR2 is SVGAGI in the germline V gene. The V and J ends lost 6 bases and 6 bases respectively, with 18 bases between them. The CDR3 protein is CASRPPGDSRNIQYF. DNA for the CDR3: TGTGCCAGCAGGCCCCCAGGGGATTCGAGAAACATTCAGTACTTC.

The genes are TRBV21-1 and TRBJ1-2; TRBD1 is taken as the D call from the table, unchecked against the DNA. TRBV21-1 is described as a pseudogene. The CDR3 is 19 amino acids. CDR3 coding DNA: TGTGCCAGCAGCCACAAACCGGGGACAGGGAAGGGGTCGGCCTATGGCTACACCTTC. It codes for CASSHKPGTGKGSAYGYTF.

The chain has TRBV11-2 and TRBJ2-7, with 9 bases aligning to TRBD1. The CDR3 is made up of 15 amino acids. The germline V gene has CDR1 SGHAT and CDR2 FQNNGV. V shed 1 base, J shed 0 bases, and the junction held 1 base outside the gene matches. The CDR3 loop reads CASSLGTGVSYEQYV. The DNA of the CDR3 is TGTGCCAGCAGCTTAGGGACAGGGGTCTCCTACGAGCAGTACGTC.

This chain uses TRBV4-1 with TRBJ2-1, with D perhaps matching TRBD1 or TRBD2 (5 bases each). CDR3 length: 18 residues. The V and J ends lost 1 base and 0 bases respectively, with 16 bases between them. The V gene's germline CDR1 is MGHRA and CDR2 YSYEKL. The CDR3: CASSQVPGRGSSYNEQFF. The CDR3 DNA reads TGCGCCAGCAGCCAAGTTCCCGGCCGGGGCAGCTCCTACAATGAGCAGTTCTTC.

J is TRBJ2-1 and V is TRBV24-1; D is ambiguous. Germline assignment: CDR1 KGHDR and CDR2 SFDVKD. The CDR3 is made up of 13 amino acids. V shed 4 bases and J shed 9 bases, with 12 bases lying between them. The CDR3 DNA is TGTGCCACCAGTGAGACTTATACAGCTGAGCAGTTCTTC. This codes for CATSETYTAEQFF.